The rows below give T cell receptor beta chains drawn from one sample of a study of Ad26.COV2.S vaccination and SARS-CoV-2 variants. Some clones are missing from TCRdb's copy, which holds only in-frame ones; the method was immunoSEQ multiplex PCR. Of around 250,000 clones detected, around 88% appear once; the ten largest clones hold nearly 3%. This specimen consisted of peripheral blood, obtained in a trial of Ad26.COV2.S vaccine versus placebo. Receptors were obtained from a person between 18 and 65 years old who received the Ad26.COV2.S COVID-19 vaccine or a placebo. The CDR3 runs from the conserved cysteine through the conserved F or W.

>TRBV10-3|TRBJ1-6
CAISEAGKNIAPLHF
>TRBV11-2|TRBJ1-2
CASSLDLGACTF
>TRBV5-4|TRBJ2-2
CASSLASSVHTGELFF
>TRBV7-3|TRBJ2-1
CASSLNRVPNNEQFF
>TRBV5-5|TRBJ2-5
CASSLDGGASPYQETQYF
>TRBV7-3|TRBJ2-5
CASSPGGSGETQYF
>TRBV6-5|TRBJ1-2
CASSRQGGSRGYTF
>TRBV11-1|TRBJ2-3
CASSLRGGPRTDTQYF
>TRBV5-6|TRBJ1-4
CASSLAMNEKLFF
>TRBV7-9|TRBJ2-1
CASSLEIREGYEQFF
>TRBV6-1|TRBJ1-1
CASSEIGLEAFF
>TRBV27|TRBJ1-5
CASSWTRNQPQHF
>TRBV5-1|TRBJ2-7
CASSLEGNEFEQYF
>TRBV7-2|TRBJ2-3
CASRLAGGSTDTQYF
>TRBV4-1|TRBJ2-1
CASSQGPAGIYNEQFF
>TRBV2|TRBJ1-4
CASSGMTGAYEKLFF
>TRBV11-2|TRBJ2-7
CASSLNRLTYEQYF
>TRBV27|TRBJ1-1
CASSPWDRGPTEAFF
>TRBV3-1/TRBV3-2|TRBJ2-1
CASSQGVEQFF
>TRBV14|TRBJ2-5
CASSQEGRKQETQYF
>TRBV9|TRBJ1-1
CASSVVGGSEAFF
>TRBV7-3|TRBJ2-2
CASSLTWFSELFF
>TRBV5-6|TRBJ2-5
CASSFSGSRETQYF
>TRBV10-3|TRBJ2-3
CAIRPTGADTQYF
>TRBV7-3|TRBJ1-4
CASSSFSGTGREKLFF
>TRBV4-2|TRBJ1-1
CASSQDPQGLGAFF
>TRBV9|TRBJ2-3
CASSVDFSSTDTQYF
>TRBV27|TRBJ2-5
CASSFYRQGRETQYF
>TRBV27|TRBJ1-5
CASSWQGNQPQHF
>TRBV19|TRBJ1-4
CASSMLQTGFYEKLFF
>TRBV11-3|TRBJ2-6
CASSLGGSESGANVLTF
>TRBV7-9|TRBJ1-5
CASSPGTAVNSNQPQHF
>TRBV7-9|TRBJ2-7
CASSFRDRASEQYF
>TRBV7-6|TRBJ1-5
CASSSPERTPESNQPQHF
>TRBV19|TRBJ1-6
CASSTRARVGNSPLHF
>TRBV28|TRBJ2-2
CASSLNLAGGKNTGELFF
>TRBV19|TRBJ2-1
CASTLRGGEQFF
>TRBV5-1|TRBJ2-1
CASSSSFGRPGRMIVGGSYNEQFF
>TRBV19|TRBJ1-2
CASSIGAGYTF
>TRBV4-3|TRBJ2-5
CASSQDVSGGQWETQYF
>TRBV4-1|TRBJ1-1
CATRRQPSPMNTEAFF
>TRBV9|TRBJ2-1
CASSRAERGEQFF